This T cell receptor (beta chain) was observed in a study of post-analysis software for immune sequencing data. The germline V and J ends were trimmed by 0 bases and 1 base, with 3 bases remaining between them. CDR3 length equals 12 residues. Germline V CDR1 and CDR2: DFQATT, SNEGSKA (reference sequence). Prepared libraries of TCR beta cDNA carried unique molecular identifiers. TCRdb fed the PCR reads into MiXCR, producing one record per CDR3 protein. The sample lists approximately 630,000 distinct CDR3 sequences; 55% to 60% were seen once. General observations from the study: TRBV5-6, TRBV5-1 and TRBV20-1 were among several TRBV segments more frequent in patients than controls. Pronounced co-clustering by F measure was evident among identically batched samples.

Remarks on this clonotype: The antigen is undetermined.

Sequences were obtained from blood. This rearrangement joins TRBV20-1 to TRBJ1-1; the D is unclear. This sequence originates from a girl aged 2 to 10 with multiple sclerosis. In nucleotides, the CDR3 is TGCAGTGCTAGAGAACAGAACACTGAAGCTTTCTTT. It specifies CSAREQNTEAFF.